This T cell receptor (beta chain) was captured by sequencing in a study of cytomegalovirus exposure and HLA in healthy donors. In the PCR, 60 Vbeta and 13 Jbeta primers were used. Some clones are missing from TCRdb's copy, which holds only in-frame ones; the method was immunoSEQ multiplex PCR. The table shows around 120,000 clones, with 79% occurring only once. The CDR3 runs to 15 residues. V lost 6 bases to trimming and J lost 8 bases; unmatched junction nucleotides: 11. Germline CDR1 reads MNHNS; CDR2 reads SASEGT. This clonotype was obtained from a man aged 18 to 35 in good health and CMV-seronegative. Material for sequencing was PBMCs. V is TRBV6-1 and J is TRBJ2-1; 9 nucleotides line up with TRBD1. CDR3 in DNA: TGTGCCAGCAGCTTGGGACAGGGAAGGAGTGATGAGCAGTTCTTC. This gives the protein CASSLGQGRSDEQFF.